These 17 T cell receptor beta chains originate from one sample sequenced in a study of blood T cell repertoires in COVID-19. Only in-frame clones appear in the TCRdb table, and some are missing; sequencing was by immunoSEQ multiplex PCR. The sample holds some 250,000 clones; roughly 90% are singletons and the top ten take about 0.74%. Sequencing was done on a sample of peripheral blood. The receptors derive from a woman aged 25 to 45 with acute or convalescent COVID-19.

The CDR3 loop is CATSRGSGVRLEQYF. Here the CDR3 DNA reads TGTGCCACCAGCAGAGGTTCGGGAGTACGTCTCGAGCAGTACTTC. This sequence joins TRBV15 and TRBJ2-7; D is possibly TRBD2 (6 bases). In germline, CDR1 is LNHNV, CDR2 YYDKDF (reference sequence). Trimming left V 1 base short and J 6 bases short, with 16 bases between. CDR3 size: 15 residues.

The chain has TRBV19 and TRBJ2-1; the match to TRBD1 covers 7 bases. Germline trimming cut 7 bases from V and 5 bases from J; bases unmatched to any gene: 5. Per the germline V gene, CDR1 is LNHDA and CDR2 is SQIVND (reference sequence). The CDR3 extends over 13 amino acids. CDR3: CASTRDRDNEQFF. The CDR3 coding sequence is TGTGCCAGTACCAGGGACAGAGACAATGAGCAGTTCTTC.

This chain connects TRBV15 to TRBJ2-1, with 14 bases identical to TRBD2. Unmatched junction bases numbered 7, after V lost 4 bases and J lost 14 bases. This CDR3 comprises 14 residues. The germline V gene encodes CDR1 LNHNV and CDR2 YYDKDF (reference sequence). CDR3 nucleotides: TGTGCCACCAGCACGGGACTAGCGGGAGTCTCGGAGTTCTTC. Residues: CATSTGLAGVSEFF.

This chain uses TRBV3-1 (or the pseudogene TRBV3-2) with TRBJ2-4, with a weak D call TRBD1 (5 bases). Trimming cost V 6 bases and J 0 bases, with 9 bases left between them. CDR1 is LGHDT, CDR2 YNNKEL, per germline (reference sequence). The CDR3 is 14 amino acids. CDR3 bases: TGTGCCAGCAGTTCAGGGTCAGCCAAAAACATTCAGTACTTC. This sequence encodes CASSSGSAKNIQYF.

V usage is TRBV2 and J usage is TRBJ2-2, with D perhaps matching TRBD1 (6 bases). Between the trimmed V and J ends, which lost 8 bases and 2 bases, there was a span of 12 bases. CDR3 length: 14 residues. Germline V gene sequence: CDR1 SNHLY, CDR2 FYNNEI. CDR3 nucleotides: TGTGCCAGCTTCAGGGGCCTAAACACCGGGGAGCTGTTTTTT. This encodes CASFRGLNTGELFF.

The chain joins TRBV3-1 (or the pseudogene TRBV3-2) to TRBJ1-6; D might be TRBD1 (6 bases). Looked up from germline, CDR1 is LGHDT and CDR2 is YNNKEL (reference sequence). Between the trimmed V and J ends, which lost 4 bases and 0 bases, there was a span of 13 bases. The CDR3 consists of 17 residues. This CDR3 reads CASSLNRVSSYNSPLHF. The CDR3 bases are TGTGCCAGCAGCCTCAACAGGGTTAGCTCCTATAATTCACCCCTCCACTTT.

The V call is TRBV25-1, the J call TRBJ1-1, with D perhaps TRBD1 (6 bases). CDR1 and CDR2 (germline): MGHDK, SYGVNS. Trimming removed 5 bases from V and 1 base from J, with 17 bases in between. The CDR3 extends over 16 amino acids. This CDR3 reads CASSQDRKSGNTEAFF. CDR3 DNA: TGTGCCAGCAGTCAAGACAGGAAAAGTGGGAACACTGAAGCTTTCTTT.

The V call is TRBV2, the J call TRBJ2-3; 9 bases align to TRBD2. With V trimmed by 6 bases and J by 2 bases, 3 bases remained unmatched. CDR1 and CDR2 from the germline V gene are SNHLY and FYNNEI. The CDR3 consists of 14 residues. CDR3 coding DNA: TGTGCCAGCAGGCTAGCGGGATACACAGATACGCAGTATTTT. This encodes CASRLAGYTDTQYF.

This clone was recorded once. The CDR3 sequence: CASSRRPTGVQPQHF. The CDR3 bases are TGTGCCAGCAGCCGCCGTCCGACAGGGGTACAGCCCCAGCATTTT. The genes are TRBV6-2 or TRBV6-3 and TRBJ1-5; 8 bases align to TRBD1. CDR3 size: 15 residues. Looked up from germline, CDR1 is MNHEY and CDR2 is SVGEGT. V dropped 6 bases and J dropped 7; count of bases not matched to a gene: 11.

V and J are TRBV18 and TRBJ2-7; no definite D call. Between the trimmed V and J ends, which lost 6 bases and 0 bases, there was a span of 9 bases. The CDR3 has 13 amino acids. Germline V gene lookup returns CDR1 KGHSH and CDR2 LQKENI. Written as DNA, the CDR3 is TGTGCCAGCTCCTCCACAGACTCCTACGAGCAGTACTTC. This translates into CASSSTDSYEQYF.

This rearrangement joins TRBV5-4 to TRBJ2-7, with 10 bases identical to TRBD1. The CDR3 is 15 amino acids. V lost 5 bases to trimming and J lost 5 bases; unmatched junction nucleotides: 10. The germline gives CDR1 SGHNT, CDR2 YYREEE (reference sequence). CDR3 coding DNA: TGTGCCAGCAGACCTCCGGGACAGGGGATAAACGAGCAGTACTTC. Translating it yields CASRPPGQGINEQYF.

The rearrangement uses TRBV2 and TRBJ2-3, with 8 bases lining up with TRBD2. This CDR3 has 12 residues. V lost 6 bases to trimming and J lost 5 bases; unmatched junction nucleotides: 1. Looked up from germline, CDR1 is SNHLY and CDR2 is FYNNEI. The CDR3 region has the DNA TGTGCCAGCAGAGGGACTAGAGATACGCAGTATTTT. This codes for CASRGTRDTQYF.

J is TRBJ1-2 and V is TRBV2; 9 nucleotides align to TRBD1. Germline V gene sequence: CDR1 SNHLY, CDR2 FYNNEI. With V trimmed by 5 bases and J by 5 bases, 6 bases remained unmatched. This CDR3 is 14 amino acids long. CDR3 amino acids: CASSSWDRAYGYTF. CDR3 nucleotides: TGTGCCAGCAGTTCCTGGGACAGGGCGTATGGCTACACCTTC.

The rearrangement links TRBV29-1 to TRBJ2-7; tentative D call: TRBD1 (5 bases). With 4 bases removed from V and 2 bases from J, the gap between germline ends came to 12 bases. This CDR3 spans 13 amino acids. In germline, CDR1 is SQVTM, CDR2 ANQGSEA. The CDR3 sequence is CSVVTGVTYEQYF. The CDR3 nucleotides are TGCAGCGTTGTTACAGGAGTTACCTACGAGCAGTACTTC.

This rearrangement joins TRBV3-1 (or the pseudogene TRBV3-2) to TRBJ2-7; D is uncertain. The CDR3 length is 11 residues. V was pared by 0 bases and J by 6 bases, with 3 bases between. Per germline, CDR1 LGHDT and CDR2 YNNKEL (reference sequence). This chain's CDR3 is CASSQDREQYF. The DNA of the CDR3 is TGTGCCAGCAGCCAAGATCGCGAGCAGTACTTC.

The V gene is TRBV13, the J gene TRBJ2-7; 8 nucleotides align to TRBD2. The trim removed 3 bases at V and 3 bases at J, leaving 10 bases unmatched. The CDR3 loop spans 16 amino acids. From germline, CDR1 is PRHDT and CDR2 FYEKMQ (reference sequence). CDR3 sequence reads: CASSLVPGGRNYEQYF. The CDR3 DNA reads as TGTGCCAGCAGCTTGGTTCCGGGAGGGAGAAACTACGAGCAGTACTTC.

The chain joins TRBV6-1 to TRBJ1-5, with D unclear. The V end lost 4 bases, the J end lost 2 bases, and 15 bases lay between the germline ends. Looked up from germline, CDR1 is MNHNS and CDR2 is SASEGT. CDR3 length equals 16 residues. Written as DNA, the CDR3 is TGTGCCAGCAGTGTCCGGACTCCCCGTGGCAATCAGCCCCAGCATTTT. The encoded protein is CASSVRTPRGNQPQHF.